This TCR beta chain appears in the sequencing data of a study of somatic mutations in cytotoxic T cells in rheumatoid arthritis. Positively selected by magnetic beads, CD4+ and CD8+ cells were purity-checked by flow cytometry. Only in-frame clones appear in the TCRdb table, and some are missing; sequencing was by immunoSEQ multiplex PCR. This sample has roughly 20,000 clones, with approximately 82% found just once. This sequence was found in an adult with rheumatoid arthritis. The material sequenced was CD8+ T cells sorted from blood.

CDR3 residues: CASSWGVEAFF. Written as DNA, the CDR3 is TGTGCCAGTAGCTGGGGAGTTGAAGCTTTCTTT. J is TRBJ1-1 and V is TRBV19, with D unclear. The germline V gene has CDR1 LNHDA and CDR2 SQIVND (reference sequence). This CDR3 comprises 11 residues. The V end lost 6 bases, the J end lost 7 bases, and 9 bases lay between the germline ends.